This TCR beta chain was documented in a study of control samples from healthy donors and cancer patients. The V end lost 3 bases, the J end lost 4 bases, and 9 bases lay between the germline ends. The V gene's germline CDR1 is SGHAT and CDR2 FQNNGV. The CDR3 contains 13 residues. Profiling relied on immunoSEQ multiplex PCR, and the TCRdb table lists in-frame clones only, not all of them. In the table there are under 200,000 clones, 88% of which are singletons. What was sequenced was blood. The receptor comes from a woman aged 30 to 39 in good health. The chain combines TRBV11-2 with TRBJ1-1, with D unresolved. CDR3 region: CASSFRVSTEAFF. CDR3 nucleotide sequence: TGTGCCAGCAGCTTCCGGGTCAGCACTGAAGCTTTCTTT. The complete variable domain, with remaining parts taken from reference TRBV11-2 and TRBJ1-1, reads EAGVAQSPRYKIIEKRQSVAFWCNPISGHATLYWYQQILGQGPKLLIQFQNNGVVDDSQLPKDRFSAERLKGVDSTLKIQPAKLEDSAVYLCASSFRVSTEAFFGQGTRLTVV.